Shown below are 16 T cell receptor beta chains from a single sample sequenced in a study of OX40 agonist ivuxolimab in advanced cancers. Produced via immunoSEQ multiplex PCR; TCRdb's table is partial and in-frame only. The data show 50,000 to 60,000 clones, 86% seen once. The source material was CD4+ or CD8+ T cells sorted from blood, sampled in a trial of the OX40 agonist ivuxolimab. The receptors shown here come from an adult with an advanced solid tumor such as melanoma, head and neck, liver or kidney cancer.

This rearrangement joins TRBV10-3 to TRBJ1-3, with D unclear. Germline assignment: CDR1 ENHRY and CDR2 SYGVKD. CDR3 length equals 14 residues. V was cut by 7 bases and J by 6 bases, with 16 bases left in between. Here the CDR3 DNA reads TGTGCCATCAAGAGTGGCTACAACCAAAACACCATATATTTT. Protein: CAIKSGYNQNTIYF.

The chain uses TRBV28 and TRBJ1-1, with D maybe TRBD1 (5 bases). V was trimmed by 3 bases and J by 5 bases, leaving 13 bases between them. The CDR3 is 14 amino acids. Looked up from germline, CDR1 is MDHEN and CDR2 is SYDVKM. In DNA form, the CDR3 reads TGTGCCAGCAGTTTCAGGGCGGCGGCGACTGAAGCTTTCTTT. It is translated as CASSFRAAATEAFF.

In nucleotides, the CDR3 is TGTGCCAGCAGTGTAACCCACACAGATACGCAGTATTTT. Amino acid sequence: CASSVTHTDTQYF. The J gene is TRBJ2-3, the V gene TRBV6-4; D is unclear. Germline CDR1 reads MRHNA; CDR2 reads SNTAGT. This CDR3 has 13 residues. Trimming pared 4 bases from V and 2 bases from J, leaving 7 bases between.

The chain employs TRBV29-1 and TRBJ2-7; 10 bases match TRBD1. The CDR3 sequence is 12 residues long. Trimming cost V 7 bases and J 6 bases; bases outside gene matches: 6. From germline, CDR1 is SQVTM and CDR2 ANQGSEA. The CDR3 nucleotides read TGCAGCGGAAGACAGGGGGCTGGCGAGCAGTACTTC. Its protein is CSGRQGAGEQYF.

This clone was recorded only once. This chain links TRBV25-1 with TRBJ2-5, with a possible D match to TRBD2 (6 bases). V lost 5 bases to trimming and J lost 5 bases, with 15 bases between them. The CDR3 is 14 amino acids. Germline CDR1 and CDR2: MGHDK and SYGVNS. The CDR3 spells CASSPMRGLETQYF. CDR3 nucleotides: TGTGCCAGCAGTCCCATGCGGGGCTTGGAGACCCAGTACTTC.

V usage is TRBV10-1 and J usage is TRBJ1-5, with 7 bases lining up with TRBD1. The length of the CDR3 is 19 residues. Germline CDR1 is WNHNN and CDR2 is SYGVQD (reference sequence). V lost 3 bases and J lost 4; bases outside the gene matches: 18. In DNA, the CDR3 is TGCGCCAGCAGTGATTCTAGGAGGGGGCAAAGGAAAGAGAATCAGCCCCAGCATTTT. Its protein is CASSDSRRGQRKENQPQHF.

The rearrangement joins TRBV19 to TRBJ2-5; no clear D gene. The V gene's germline CDR1 is LNHDA and CDR2 SQIVND (reference sequence). The V and J ends lost 4 bases and 3 bases respectively, with 9 bases between them. The CDR3 runs to 13 residues. The CDR3 sequence is CASSTGQEETQYF. DNA of the CDR3: TGTGCCAGTAGTACCGGGCAGGAAGAGACCCAGTACTTC.

This chain joins TRBV27 and TRBJ2-7; tentatively, D is TRBD1 (5 bases). V lost 0 bases and J lost 13, with 19 bases in between. This CDR3 has 14 amino acids. CDR1 and CDR2 (germline): MNHEY, SMNVEV (reference sequence). The chain's CDR3 is CASSLSGLRADFYF. The CDR3 DNA reads TGTGCCAGCAGTTTATCCGGCCTCAGGGCTGATTTCTACTTC.

V is TRBV6-5 and J is TRBJ2-1, with no clear D. CDR1 MNHEY and CDR2 SVGAGI come from the germline V gene. This CDR3 is built from 14 residues. V was cut by 5 bases and J by 1 base, with 9 bases left in between. CDR3 region: CASSITESYNEQFF. DNA for the CDR3: TGTGCCAGCAGTATTACTGAATCCTACAATGAGCAGTTCTTC.

This chain links TRBV9 with TRBJ2-7; 8 nucleotides line up with TRBD1. The CDR3 totals 15 residues. After removal of 4 bases from V and 2 bases from J, the junction contained 8 bases not matched to a gene. Germline V lookup: CDR1 SGDLS, CDR2 YYNGEE. This chain's CDR3 is CASSSQGQAPYEQYF. DNA of the CDR3: TGTGCCAGCAGCTCCCAGGGACAGGCCCCCTACGAGCAGTACTTC.

In its sample, this clone is medium-sized (0.01 to 0.1%). J is TRBJ2-7 and V is TRBV11-2, with 7 nucleotides matching TRBD1. Germline V CDR1 and CDR2: SGHAT, FQNNGV. The CDR3 has 12 amino acids. V dropped 5 bases and J dropped 6; count of bases not matched to a gene: 4. The CDR3 nucleotides are TGTGCCAGCAGCATACAGGGGTTCGAGCAGTACTTC. Translating it yields CASSIQGFEQYF.

The chain joins TRBV5-6 to TRBJ1-2; 7 bases line up with TRBD1. This CDR3 is built from 15 residues. The trim removed 1 base at V and 8 bases at J, leaving 11 bases unmatched. CDR1 and CDR2 from the germline V gene are SGHDT and YYEEEE. CDR3 nucleotide sequence: TGTGCCAGCAGCTTGAGCGGACAGGACCTTAAGGGCTACACCTTC. Encoded protein: CASSLSGQDLKGYTF.

This rearrangement joins TRBV28 to TRBJ1-2; D perhaps matches TRBD1 (6 bases). V shed 2 bases and J shed 7 bases, with 20 bases lying between them. CDR1 and CDR2 (germline): MDHEN, SYDVKM. The CDR3 covers 16 residues. The CDR3 reads CASSLEVPGGAGGYTF. CDR3 DNA: TGTGCCAGCAGTTTAGAGGTGCCCGGGGGCGCAGGTGGCTACACCTTC.

This chain joins TRBV27 and TRBJ1-4, with a weak D call TRBD1 (5 bases). V was pared by 6 bases and J by 3 bases, with 14 bases between. The germline CDR1 and CDR2 sequences are MNHEY and SMNVEV (reference sequence). The CDR3 runs 15 residues. The DNA of the CDR3 is TGTGCCAGCAGAGCTGGGACCAGAGCTAATGAAAAACTGTTTTTT. This translates into CASRAGTRANEKLFF.

The chain joins TRBV9 to TRBJ1-2, with TRBD1 matching over 8 bases. V was clipped by 2 bases and J by 5 bases; unmatched bases: 8. Germline lookup yields CDR1 SGDLS and CDR2 YYNGEE. The CDR3 consists of 15 residues. CDR3 nucleotides: TGTGCCAGCAGCGTCCAGGGGGCTCCCAATTATGGCTACACCTTC. Encoded protein: CASSVQGAPNYGYTF.

The chain employs TRBV7-3 and TRBJ2-1; 14 nucleotides agree with TRBD2. Per germline, CDR1 SGHTA and CDR2 FQGTGA. The V and J ends lost 5 bases and 5 bases, in that order; junction bases with no gene match: 5. The CDR3 sequence is 16 residues long. CDR3 loop: CASSPSGLAGDNEQFF. As DNA, the CDR3 is TGTGCCAGCAGCCCCTCGGGACTAGCGGGAGACAATGAGCAGTTCTTC.